This TCR beta chain was recorded in a study of neurological immune-mediated disorders. Study-level background: Secondary progressive disease was present in 3, and relapsing-remitting disease in some 30, of the 35 or so multiple sclerosis patients.

This clonotype was found many times. MiXCR was run by TCRdb on the 5' RACE reads, yielding one entry per CDR3 protein. Of some 60,000 distinct CDR3 sequences in the sample, 2% to 2.5% were seen once. This receptor was taken from a man aged 45-65 years with multiple sclerosis. Sequences were obtained from PBMCs.

The CDR3 spells CASSSYTGELFF. The CDR3 DNA reads TGTGCCAGCAGCTCGTACACCGGGGAGCTGTTTTTT. The rearrangement links TRBV7-8 to TRBJ2-2; D gene uncertain. CDR1 and CDR2 from the germline V gene are SGHVS and FQNEAQ. The length of the CDR3 is 12 residues. V gave up 4 bases and J gave up 3 bases, with 3 bases separating them.